The 31 T cell receptor beta chains in this list originate from one sample, sequenced in a study of identifying expanded T cells in peripheral blood. Using immunoSEQ multiplex PCR, the repertoire was profiled, and TCRdb retains in-frame clones only, with some absent. The table lists over 75,000 clones, approximately 89% of them singletons. Sequencing was carried out using blood. The source of these receptors is a person between 18 and 69 years old in good health.

This clone has a single count. This rearrangement joins TRBV4-1 to TRBJ1-2; D uncertain. The CDR3 totals 16 residues. From germline, CDR1 is MGHRA and CDR2 YSYEKL. V was cut by 0 bases and J by 0 bases, with 11 bases left in between. The CDR3 loop reads CASSQEKGTANYGYTF. As DNA, the CDR3 is TGCGCCAGCAGCCAAGAGAAGGGCACTGCTAACTATGGCTACACCTTC.

This sequence joins TRBV6-5 and TRBJ2-7, with D perhaps TRBD1 (6 bases). The CDR3 is made up of 11 amino acids. Germline V gene data show CDR1 as MNHEY and CDR2 as SVGAGI. The V and J ends lost 6 bases and 7 bases respectively, with 10 bases between them. CDR3 protein: CASSTGWEQYF. CDR3 coding DNA: TGTGCCAGCAGCACAGGGTGGGAGCAGTACTTC.

This clone appeared a single time. The chain uses TRBV27 and TRBJ1-4; 7 bases agree with TRBD1. This CDR3 is built from 12 residues. CDR1 and CDR2 (germline): MNHEY, SMNVEV (reference sequence). Losses at the gene ends were 4 bases for V and 12 bases for J; bases not matched to a gene: 5. The CDR3 region has the DNA TGTGCCAGCAGTTCGACAGGGCGGGAACTGTTTTTT. Translated: CASSSTGRELFF.

This chain connects TRBV28 to TRBJ2-7; D perhaps matches TRBD1 (5 bases). V shed 1 base and J shed 5 bases, with 6 bases lying between them. The CDR3 totals 12 residues. The germline V gene encodes CDR1 MDHEN and CDR2 SYDVKM. The CDR3 sequence is CASSLSGNEQYF. The CDR3 DNA sequence: TGTGCCAGCAGTTTATCAGGGAACGAGCAGTACTTC.

The chain recombines TRBV25-1 with TRBJ1-1; 7 bases agree with TRBD1. V gave up 3 bases and J gave up 11 bases; unmatched junction bases: 6. The CDR3 has 12 residues. The germline V gene has CDR1 MGHDK and CDR2 SYGVNS. The chain's CDR3 is CASSETGLGAFF. CDR3 DNA: TGTGCCAGCAGTGAGACAGGGCTAGGGGCTTTCTTT.

V gene TRBV4-3 combines with J gene TRBJ1-2, with D possibly matching TRBD1 (5 bases). Germline V gene lookup returns CDR1 LGHNA and CDR2 YSLEER. The CDR3 contains 16 residues. Deletions cut 0 bases from V and 7 bases from J, with 18 bases between. CDR3 sequence (DNA): TGCGCCAGCAGCCAAGAAGCGTGGGGTGACAGCTCTGGCTACACCTTC. Its protein product is CASSQEAWGDSSGYTF.

The table lists this clone with a few counts. V and J are TRBV16 and TRBJ1-3; a possible D gene is TRBD1 (5 bases). Trimming removed 0 bases at V and 1 base at J, with 7 bases between. The germline V gene has CDR1 KGHSY and CDR2 FQNENV. This CDR3 is 15 amino acids long. CDR3 residues: CASSQSWGSGNTIYF. The DNA for the CDR3 is TGTGCCAGCAGCCAATCTTGGGGGTCTGGAAACACCATATATTTT.

The chain couples TRBV4-1 to TRBJ2-7; the D is unclear. The germline gives CDR1 MGHRA, CDR2 YSYEKL. The CDR3 has 14 amino acids. V was trimmed by 1 base and J by 4 bases, leaving 11 bases between them. The CDR3 sequence is CASSQAQDEYEQYF. Written as DNA, the CDR3 is TGCGCCAGCAGCCAAGCTCAGGATGAATACGAGCAGTACTTC.

This clone was observed a single time. The chain employs TRBV6-6 and TRBJ2-2; possible D gene TRBD1, 6 bases. V was trimmed by 2 bases and J by 5 bases, leaving 15 bases between them. CDR1 and CDR2 from the germline V gene are MNHNY and SVGAGI (reference sequence). This CDR3 comprises 16 residues. The CDR3 reads CASSYGETGGTGELFF. Here the CDR3 DNA reads TGTGCCAGCAGTTACGGGGAGACAGGCGGGACCGGGGAGCTGTTTTTT.

The chain employs TRBV6-5 and TRBJ1-2, with D perhaps TRBD1 (5 bases). This CDR3 is 13 amino acids long. Trimming pared 2 bases from V and 4 bases from J, leaving 8 bases between. Per germline, CDR1 MNHEY and CDR2 SVGAGI. CDR3 amino acids: CASSYGGVYGYTF. The CDR3 DNA reads TGTGCCAGCAGTTACGGAGGGGTCTATGGCTACACCTTC.

The chain joins TRBV2 to TRBJ1-1; D is unclear. CDR3 length: 10 amino acids. Germline V gene lookup returns CDR1 SNHLY and CDR2 FYNNEI. Trimming removed 8 bases at V and 7 bases at J, with 8 bases between. CDR3 protein: CASYLLEAFF. DNA of the CDR3: TGTGCCAGCTACCTGCTTGAAGCTTTCTTT.

The V gene is TRBV19, the J gene TRBJ2-1, with TRBD2 matching over 9 bases. The CDR3 is 15 amino acids. V dropped 10 bases and J dropped 7; count of bases not matched to a gene: 14. Germline V gene sequence: CDR1 LNHDA, CDR2 SQIVND (reference sequence). The CDR3 coding sequence is TGTGCCACTTCTCGCCTGGGACTAGCAGGGAATGAGCAGTTCTTC. It codes for CATSRLGLAGNEQFF.

The V gene is TRBV27, the J gene TRBJ2-1, with 7 bases matching TRBD2. V lost 4 bases to trimming and J lost 9 bases; unmatched junction nucleotides: 0. The CDR3 totals 11 residues. Germline lookup yields CDR1 MNHEY and CDR2 SMNVEV (reference sequence). CDR3 nucleotide sequence: TGTGCCAGCAGTTGGGGGGGTGAGCAGTTCTTC. It specifies CASSWGGEQFF.

The V and J genes are TRBV27 and TRBJ2-5, with D hard to call. The CDR3 totals 14 residues. Trimming took off 3 bases at V and 2 bases at J, with 10 bases between the two ends. Germline V lookup: CDR1 MNHEY, CDR2 SMNVEV (reference sequence). CDR3 sequence reads: CASSLVGSQETQYF. The DNA for the CDR3 is TGTGCCAGCAGTTTGGTAGGGTCTCAAGAGACCCAGTACTTC.

The gene calls are TRBV5-4 and TRBJ1-1, with a tentative D call TRBD1 (5 bases). This CDR3 spans 14 amino acids. The germline gives CDR1 SGHNT, CDR2 YYREEE (reference sequence). Trimming pared 0 bases from V and 5 bases from J, leaving 11 bases between. CDR3 DNA sequence: TGTGCCAGCAGCTTGGATGGGGCGGGGACTGAAGCTTTCTTT. This sequence encodes CASSLDGAGTEAFF.

V is TRBV7-6 and J is TRBJ1-2; 7 positions match TRBD1. Germline CDR1 and CDR2: SGHVS and FNYEAQ. The CDR3 spans 17 residues. Trimming removed 5 bases from V and 0 bases from J; junction bases left unmatched: 12. The CDR3 region is CASSPRTTGEANYGYTF. The DNA of the CDR3 is TGTGCCAGCAGCCCACGAACCACAGGGGAAGCTAACTATGGCTACACCTTC.

This chain joins TRBV7-8 and TRBJ1-1, with D uncertain. The CDR3 sequence is 15 residues long. V lost 1 base and J lost 5, with 14 bases in between. In germline, CDR1 is SGHVS, CDR2 FQNEAQ. The CDR3: CASSLGVRSMTEAFF. CDR3 nucleotides: TGTGCCAGCAGCTTAGGAGTTCGATCCATGACTGAAGCTTTCTTT.

Comments on this clone: Other nucleotide sequences in the sample specify the same CDR3. The genes are TRBV6-4 and TRBJ2-3; D possibly corresponds to TRBD2 (6 bases). Deletions cut 0 bases from V and 1 base from J, with 8 bases between. CDR1 is MRHNA and CDR2 is SNTAGT in the germline V gene. This CDR3 is built from 15 residues. For the CDR3, the DNA is TGTGCCAGCAGTGACTCCGGCGGGGGCACAGATACGCAGTATTTT. It translates to CASSDSGGGTDTQYF.

V and J are TRBV5-1 and TRBJ1-4, with TRBD1 as a possible D gene (5 bases). From germline, CDR1 is SGHRS and CDR2 YFSETQ. This CDR3 region has 16 residues. V dropped 2 bases and J dropped 0 bases, with 11 bases sitting between them. CDR3 loop: CASSFGSTATNEKLFF. The CDR3 DNA reads as TGCGCCAGCAGCTTCGGATCGACAGCAACTAATGAAAAACTGTTTTTT.

V is TRBV21-1 and J is TRBJ2-7; the table names TRBD1, a call not compared with the DNA. TRBV21-1 is a recognized pseudogene. The CDR3 is 16 residues long. CDR3 bases: TGTGCCAGCAGCCAAAAATCGGACAGGGTCCCCTACGAGCAGTACTTC. Translated, it gives CASSQKSDRVPYEQYF.

V gene TRBV2 combines with J gene TRBJ2-1; D is tentatively TRBD1 or TRBD2 (5 bases each). The germline CDR1 and CDR2 sequences are SNHLY and FYNNEI. V dropped 3 bases and J dropped 10 bases, with 10 bases sitting between them. The CDR3 is 12 residues long. Here the CDR3 reads CASSDERDEQFF. The CDR3 region has the DNA TGTGCCAGCAGTGACGAGAGGGACGAGCAGTTCTTC.

This chain uses TRBV29-1 with TRBJ1-1; the D is unclear. This CDR3 has 13 residues. Looked up from germline, CDR1 is SQVTM and CDR2 is ANQGSEA. Trimming removed 3 bases from V and 5 bases from J, with 13 bases in between. CDR3 DNA: TGCAGCGTTGAGGGAGGCCGGGGAACTGAAGCTTTCTTT. Residues: CSVEGGRGTEAFF.

The chain uses TRBV7-8 and TRBJ1-5; weak D call: TRBD1 (6 bases). The germline V gene has CDR1 SGHVS and CDR2 FQNEAQ. V lost 1 base and J 3 bases, leaving 16 bases between the germline ends. CDR3 length equals 17 residues. The CDR3: CASSLDYKQGINQPQHF. As DNA, the CDR3 is TGTGCCAGCAGCTTAGATTATAAACAGGGAATCAATCAGCCCCAGCATTTT.

CDR3 nucleotides: TGTGCCAGCAGTTTAAGAGGACCTCTGGGGAATGAGCAGTTCTTC. The encoded protein is CASSLRGPLGNEQFF. The chain is built from TRBV27 and TRBJ2-1; D gene uncertain. The CDR3 length is 15 residues. The germline V and J ends were trimmed by 2 bases and 7 bases, with 15 bases remaining between them. Germline V gene data show CDR1 as MNHEY and CDR2 as SMNVEV (reference sequence).

J is TRBJ2-1 and V is TRBV5-6, with 9 bases that match TRBD2. Germline CDR1 is SGHDT and CDR2 is YYEEEE. The CDR3 is 15 amino acids. After removal of 4 bases from V and 0 bases from J, the junction contained 2 bases not matched to a gene. The CDR3: CASSSSGSSYNEQFF. The DNA of the CDR3 is TGTGCCAGCAGCAGTAGCGGGAGCTCCTACAATGAGCAGTTCTTC.

This clone has only one observation. The V gene is TRBV10-1, the J gene TRBJ2-1; 14 bases align to TRBD2. V gave up 4 bases and J gave up 6 bases; unmatched junction bases: 2. The CDR3 contains 15 residues. Germline CDR1 WNHNN, CDR2 SYGVQD (reference sequence). The CDR3 nucleotides read TGCGCCAGCAGTGGGGGGACTAGCGGGAGCAATGAGCAGTTCTTC. Translated, it gives CASSGGTSGSNEQFF.

The chain links TRBV18 to TRBJ2-5, with 11 bases fitting TRBD1. The J call may be mistaken, given a closer DNA end match to TRBJ2-7. In germline, CDR1 is KGHSH, CDR2 LQKENI. There are 15 residues in the CDR3. CDR3 region: CASSPGTGGSYEQYF. Written as DNA, the CDR3 is TGTGCCAGCTCACCCGGGACAGGGGGCTCCTACGAGCAGTACTTC.

V is TRBV2 and J is TRBJ2-3, with 14 bases matching TRBD2. The trim removed 6 bases at V and 4 bases at J, leaving 3 bases unmatched. Germline-derived CDR1 and CDR2 are SNHLY and FYNNEI. This CDR3 region has 15 residues. This chain's CDR3 is CASSPTSGGADTQYF. In DNA, the CDR3 is TGTGCCAGCAGCCCGACTAGCGGGGGGGCAGATACGCAGTATTTT.

The V and J genes are TRBV29-1 and TRBJ2-5; 12 bases are a match to TRBD2. This CDR3 spans 16 amino acids. Germline V gene lookup returns CDR1 SQVTM and CDR2 ANQGSEA. Trimming cost V 1 base and J 1 base; bases outside gene matches: 4. CDR3 sequence: CSVEGLAGGIQETQYF. For the CDR3, the DNA is TGCAGCGTTGAAGGCCTAGCGGGGGGGATCCAAGAGACCCAGTACTTC. Full variable domain (remainder filled in from reference TRBV29-1 and TRBJ2-5): SAVISQKPSRDICQRGTSLTIQCQVDSQVTMMFWYRQQPGQSLTLIATANQGSEATYESGFVIDKFPISRPNLTFSTLTVSNMSPEDSSIYLCSVEGLAGGIQETQYFGPGTRLLVL.

The chain is built from TRBV6-4 and TRBJ1-6; maybe TRBD1 (5 bases). Trimming stripped 3 bases from V and 10 bases from J, with 13 bases between. CDR3 length: 14 amino acids. Germline lookup yields CDR1 MRHNA and CDR2 SNTAGT. CDR3 in DNA: TGTGCCAGCAGTGATAACGGGGCTGGGTCACCCCTCCACTTT. It encodes CASSDNGAGSPLHF.

This clone was seen a single time. The CDR3, as DNA: TGCGCCAGCAGCTTGGGACTAGCCCACAATGAGCAGTTCTTC. Protein product: CASSLGLAHNEQFF. V gene TRBV5-1 combines with J gene TRBJ2-1, with 7 positions matching TRBD2. Germline CDR1 SGHRS, CDR2 YFSETQ. J lost 5 bases, V lost 0 bases, and 2 bases had no gene match. This CDR3 comprises 14 residues.